The sequence of this T cell receptor beta chain was determined in a study of blood T cell repertoires in COVID-19. Study as a whole: The cDNA or gDNA used as material had been derived from T cells, B-cell-depleted T cells, or PBMCs.

Per the authors' pipeline: Amplification of reference gene primers provided the estimated nucleated cell counts. TCRdb keeps only in-frame clones here, not all; method: immunoSEQ multiplex PCR. V and J calls and clone size are those listed in that table; D and trimming were worked out from the DNA. The table shows tens of thousands of clones, with roughly 80% occurring only once. V was cut by 4 bases and J by 9 bases, with 16 bases left in between. CDR1 is LGHDT, CDR2 YNNKEL, per germline (reference sequence). The CDR3 consists of 13 residues. The sequence was collected from a woman in her fifties or sixties with acute or convalescent COVID-19. Sample: peripheral blood. This chain connects TRBV3-1 (or the pseudogene TRBV3-2) to TRBJ2-7; D is unresolved. CDR3 nucleotide sequence: TGTGCCAGCAGCCCTCGTCCGGGTCCGGCGCAGTACTTC. Translated: CASSPRPGPAQYF.